This T cell receptor (beta chain) was documented in a study of T cell responses to AZD1222 COVID-19 vaccine. Study-level results: Targets within unmutated variant regions were reportedly found for nearly half of spike-specific TCRs.

V was cut by 5 bases and J by 4 bases, with 8 bases left in between. Germline CDR1 reads LGHDT; CDR2 reads YNNKEL (reference sequence). This CDR3 spans 12 amino acids. Here immunoSEQ multiplex PCR was the method, and the copy in TCRdb shows in-frame clones only, minus some. The sample has tens of thousands of clones, 70% to 80% seen once. As concerns this clone: The antigen remains unidentified.

This rearrangement joins TRBV3-1 (or the pseudogene TRBV3-2) to TRBJ1-1; no reliable D call. The sample in question was peripheral blood, obtained on day 0 of AZD1222 vaccination. The receptor's source is an adult in good health. The CDR3: CASSYRSTEAFF. The CDR3 nucleotides read TGTGCCAGCAGCTATCGAAGCACTGAAGCTTTCTTT.